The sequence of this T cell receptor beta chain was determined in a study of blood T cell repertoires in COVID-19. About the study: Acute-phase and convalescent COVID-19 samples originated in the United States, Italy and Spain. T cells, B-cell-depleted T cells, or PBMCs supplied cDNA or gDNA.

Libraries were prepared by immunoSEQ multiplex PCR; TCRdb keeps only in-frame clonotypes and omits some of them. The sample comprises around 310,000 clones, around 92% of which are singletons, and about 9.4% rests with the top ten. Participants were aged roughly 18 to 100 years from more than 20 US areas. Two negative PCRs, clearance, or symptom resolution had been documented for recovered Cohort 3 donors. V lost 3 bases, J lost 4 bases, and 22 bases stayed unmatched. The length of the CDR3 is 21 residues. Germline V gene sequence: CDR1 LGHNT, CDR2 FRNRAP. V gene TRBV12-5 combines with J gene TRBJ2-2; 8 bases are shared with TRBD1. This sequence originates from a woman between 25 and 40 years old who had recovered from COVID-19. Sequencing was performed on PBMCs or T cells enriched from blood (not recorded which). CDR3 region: CASGFSTPGQDVGLGTGELFF. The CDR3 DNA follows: TGTGCTAGTGGTTTTTCTACACCGGGACAGGACGTGGGGTTGGGCACCGGGGAGCTGTTTTTT.